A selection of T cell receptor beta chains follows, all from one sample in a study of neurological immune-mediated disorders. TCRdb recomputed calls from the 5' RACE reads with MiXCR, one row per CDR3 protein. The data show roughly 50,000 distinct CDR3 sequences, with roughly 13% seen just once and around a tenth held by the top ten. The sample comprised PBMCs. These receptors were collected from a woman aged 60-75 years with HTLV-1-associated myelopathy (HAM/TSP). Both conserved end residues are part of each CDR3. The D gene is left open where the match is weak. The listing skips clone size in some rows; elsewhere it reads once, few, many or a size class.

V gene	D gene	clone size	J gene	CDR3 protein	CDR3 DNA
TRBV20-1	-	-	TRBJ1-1	CSARPITLYNLRRGAFF	TGCAGTGCTAGACCCATAACCTTATACAACCTGAGGCGTGGAGCTTTCTTT
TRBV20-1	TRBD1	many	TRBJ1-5	CSASSGQGVRKGQHF	TGCAGTGCTAGTTCAGGACAGGGGGTCCGAAAAGGCCAGCATTTT
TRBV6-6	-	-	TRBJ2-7	CASSSLFQPEPLEQYF	TGTGCCAGTAGTTCCCTATTTCAGCCGGAACCTCTCGAGCAGTACTTC
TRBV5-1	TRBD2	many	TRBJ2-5	CASKRGELETQYF	TGCGCCAGCAAGCGGGGAGAGTTGGAGACCCAGTACTTC
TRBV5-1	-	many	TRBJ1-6	CASRQGSGSPLHF	TGCGCCAGCAGACAGGGATCCGGTTCACCCCTCCACTTT
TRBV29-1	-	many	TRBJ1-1	CSVQRQARDTEAFF	TGCAGCGTTCAACGACAGGCCCGCGACACTGAAGCTTTCTTT
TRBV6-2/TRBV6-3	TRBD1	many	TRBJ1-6	CASSDRQGALDSPLHF	TGTGCCAGCAGTGATCGACAGGGGGCTTTGGATTCACCCCTCCACTTT
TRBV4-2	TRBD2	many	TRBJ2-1	CASSQDLLAGGPKEQFF	TGTGCCAGCAGCCAGGACTTACTAGCGGGAGGGCCTAAGGAGCAGTTCTTC
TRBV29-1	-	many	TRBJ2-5	CSVGGSGTQYF	TGCAGCGTTGGAGGATCCGGGACCCAGTACTTC
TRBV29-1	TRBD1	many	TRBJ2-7	CSVGQGGDEQYF	TGCAGCGTTGGACAGGGGGGAGACGAGCAGTACTTC
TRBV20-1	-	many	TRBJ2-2	CSARGTGELFF	TGCAGTGCTAGGGGCACCGGGGAGCTGTTTTTT
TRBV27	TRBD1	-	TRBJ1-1	CASSRHRGRNTEAFF	TGTGCCAGCAGTCGCCACAGGGGGCGGAACACTGAAGCTTTCTTT
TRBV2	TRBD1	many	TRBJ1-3	CASSAETGTGNTIYF	TGTGCCAGCAGTGCCGAGACAGGGACTGGAAACACCATATATTTT
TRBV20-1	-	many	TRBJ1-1	CSAREGHENTEAFF	TGCAGTGCTAGAGAGGGACACGAGAACACTGAAGCTTTCTTT
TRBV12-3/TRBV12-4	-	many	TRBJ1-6	CASSLGAGVNSPLHF	TGTGCCAGCAGTTTAGGGGCAGGCGTTAATTCACCCCTCCACTTT
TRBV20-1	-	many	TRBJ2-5	CSARRLDQETQYF	TGCAGTGCTAGACGGCTTGATCAAGAGACCCAGTACTTC
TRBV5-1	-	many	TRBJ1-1	CASSLGPDMNTEAFF	TGCGCCAGCAGCTTGGGACCGGACATGAACACTGAAGCTTTCTTT
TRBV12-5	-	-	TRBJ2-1	CASGYQSGGPLRRGNEQFF	TGTGCTAGTGGCTACCAATCGGGCGGGCCGCTTAGACGGGGCAATGAGCAGTTCTTC
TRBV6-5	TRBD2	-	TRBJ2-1	CASRGTSGAASSYNEQFF	TGTGCCAGCAGGGGGACTAGCGGCGCTGCGAGCTCCTACAATGAGCAGTTCTTC
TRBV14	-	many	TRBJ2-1	CASSQGGRYNEQFF	TGTGCCAGCAGCCAAGGGGGCAGATACAATGAGCAGTTCTTC